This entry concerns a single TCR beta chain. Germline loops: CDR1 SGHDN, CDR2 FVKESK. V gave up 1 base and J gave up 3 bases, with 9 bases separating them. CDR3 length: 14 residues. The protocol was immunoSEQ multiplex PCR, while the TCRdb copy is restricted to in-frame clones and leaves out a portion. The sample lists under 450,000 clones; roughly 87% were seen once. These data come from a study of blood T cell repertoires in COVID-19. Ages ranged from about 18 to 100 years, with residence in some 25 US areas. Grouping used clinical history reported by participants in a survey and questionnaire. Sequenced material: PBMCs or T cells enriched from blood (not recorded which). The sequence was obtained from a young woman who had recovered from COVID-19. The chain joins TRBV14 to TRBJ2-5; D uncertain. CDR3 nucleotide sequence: TGTGCCAGCAGCCAAGCGGGTCCCGAAGAGACCCAGTACTTC. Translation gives CASSQAGPEETQYF.